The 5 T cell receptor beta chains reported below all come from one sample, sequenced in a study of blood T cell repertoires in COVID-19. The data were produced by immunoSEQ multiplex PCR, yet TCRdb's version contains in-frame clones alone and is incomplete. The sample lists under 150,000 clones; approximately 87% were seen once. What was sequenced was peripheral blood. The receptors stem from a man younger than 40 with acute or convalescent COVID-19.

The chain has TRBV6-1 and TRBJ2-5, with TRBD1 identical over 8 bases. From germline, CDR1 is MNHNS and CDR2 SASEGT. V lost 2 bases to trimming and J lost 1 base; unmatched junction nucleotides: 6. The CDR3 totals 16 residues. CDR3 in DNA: TGTGCCAGCAGTGAACGATTCGGACAGGGCCAAGAGACCCAGTACTTC. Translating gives CASSERFGQGQETQYF.

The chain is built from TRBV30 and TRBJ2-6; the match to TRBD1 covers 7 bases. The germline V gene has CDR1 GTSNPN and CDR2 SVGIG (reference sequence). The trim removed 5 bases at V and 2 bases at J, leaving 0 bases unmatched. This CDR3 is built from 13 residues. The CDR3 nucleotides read TGTGCCTGGGACAGGGCTGGGGCCAACGTCCTGACTTTC. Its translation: CAWDRAGANVLTF.

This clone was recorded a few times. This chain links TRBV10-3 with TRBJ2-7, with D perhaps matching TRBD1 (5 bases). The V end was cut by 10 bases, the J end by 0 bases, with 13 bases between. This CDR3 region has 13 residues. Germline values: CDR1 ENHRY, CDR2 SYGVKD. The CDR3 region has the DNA TGTGCCACGAGCCGGACAAGCTCCTACGAGCAGTACTTC. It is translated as CATSRTSSYEQYF.

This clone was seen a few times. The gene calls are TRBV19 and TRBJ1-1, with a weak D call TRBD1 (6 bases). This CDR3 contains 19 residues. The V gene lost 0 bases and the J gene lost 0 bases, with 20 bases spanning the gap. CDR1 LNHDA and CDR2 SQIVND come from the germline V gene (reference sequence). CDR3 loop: CASSIDSTEQGGLNTEAFF. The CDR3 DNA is TGTGCCAGTAGTATAGATTCAACGGAACAGGGTGGGTTGAACACTGAAGCTTTCTTT.

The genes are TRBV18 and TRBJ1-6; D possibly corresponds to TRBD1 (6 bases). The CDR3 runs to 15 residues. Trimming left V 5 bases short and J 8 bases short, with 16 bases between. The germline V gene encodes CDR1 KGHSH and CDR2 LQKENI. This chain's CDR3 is CASSEVVRGDSPLHF. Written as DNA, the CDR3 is TGTGCCAGCTCAGAGGTTGTCAGGGGAGATTCACCCCTCCACTTT.